The 14 T cell receptor beta chains reported below all come from one sample, sequenced in a study of Ad26.COV2.S vaccination and SARS-CoV-2 variants. Using immunoSEQ multiplex PCR, the repertoire was profiled, and TCRdb retains in-frame clones only, with some absent. The sample has 300,000 to 400,000 clones, roughly 87% seen once. Noted treatment: approximately 18 received Ad26.COV2.S at low or high dose, single or two shots; a few received placebo; per-sample allocation not given. Samples analyzed were those drawn on day 63 after the first vaccine or placebo injection. The material was peripheral blood, obtained in a trial of Ad26.COV2.S vaccine versus placebo. The receptors were gathered from a person between 18 and 60 years old who received the Ad26.COV2.S COVID-19 vaccine or a placebo.

The rearrangement joins TRBV5-8 to TRBJ1-4, with TRBD1 as a possible D gene (6 bases). V lost 3 bases to trimming and J lost 7 bases, with 16 bases between them. The CDR3 contains 15 residues. The germline CDR1 and CDR2 sequences are SGHTS and YDEGEE. CDR3: CASSSQGTGGEKLFF. The CDR3 coding sequence is TGTGCCAGCAGCTCCCAGGGGACGGGAGGTGAAAAACTGTTTTTT. The complete variable domain, with remaining parts taken from reference TRBV5-8 and TRBJ1-4, reads EAGVTQSPTHLIKTRGQQATLRCSPISGHTSVYWYQQALGLGLQFLLWYDEGEERNRGNFPPRFSGRQFPNYSSELNVNALELEDSALYLCASSSQGTGGEKLFFGSGTQLSVL.

For the CDR3, the DNA is TGCAGCGTTGAAGATGCACAGGTTAGCTATGGCTACACCTTC. This encodes CSVEDAQVSYGYTF. This chain links TRBV29-1 with TRBJ1-2; D perhaps matches TRBD1 (5 bases). Trimming removed 0 bases from V and 4 bases from J, with 12 bases in between. Germline V gene sequence: CDR1 SQVTM, CDR2 ANQGSEA. CDR3 length equals 14 residues.

This clone has only one observation. The CDR3 DNA reads TGTGCCAGCAGTTCTCAGGGTTCTCGGCAGCCCCAGCATTTT. Encoded protein: CASSSQGSRQPQHF. The chain joins TRBV6-5 to TRBJ1-5; tentatively, D is TRBD1 (5 bases). Trimming took 4 bases from V and 7 from J, leaving 14 bases between them. From germline, CDR1 is MNHEY and CDR2 SVGAGI. This CDR3 comprises 14 residues.

This clone has a single count. This chain uses TRBV2 with TRBJ1-1; D perhaps matches TRBD1 (5 bases). Germline CDR1 and CDR2: SNHLY and FYNNEI. The V end lost 2 bases, the J end lost 7 bases, and 20 bases lay between the germline ends. This CDR3 is 16 amino acids long. The CDR3 loop is CASSERLGGSGGEAFF. CDR3 sequence (DNA): TGTGCCAGCAGTGAAAGGTTGGGAGGGTCTGGGGGTGAAGCTTTCTTT.

The chain links TRBV9 to TRBJ2-3, with D hard to call. V was shortened by 0 bases and J by 4 bases, with 12 bases between the two germline ends. From germline, CDR1 is SGDLS and CDR2 YYNGEE. This CDR3 spans 15 amino acids. The CDR3 DNA is TGTGCCAGCAGCGTAGCTCTAGATACCCCAGATACGCAGTATTTT. The encoded protein is CASSVALDTPDTQYF.

This chain's CDR3 is CASSFGAGAPETQYF. CDR3 nucleotide sequence: TGTGCCAGCAGTTTTGGGGCAGGGGCCCCAGAGACCCAGTACTTC. The chain couples TRBV27 to TRBJ2-5, with a possible D match to TRBD1 (6 bases). From germline, CDR1 is MNHEY and CDR2 SMNVEV (reference sequence). Trimming cost V 3 bases and J 4 bases, with 15 bases left between them. The CDR3 covers 15 residues.

The chain carries TRBV4-1 and TRBJ2-7, with 11 bases aligning to TRBD2. Per germline, CDR1 MGHRA and CDR2 YSYEKL. After removal of 3 bases from V and 2 bases from J, the junction contained 3 bases not matched to a gene. This CDR3 contains 15 residues. CDR3: CASSHGTSGTYEQYF. The CDR3 DNA reads as TGCGCCAGCAGCCACGGGACTAGCGGTACCTACGAGCAGTACTTC.

This clone occurred once. The CDR3 DNA follows: TGTGCCAGCAGGACTAGCGGCACAGATACGCAGTATTTT. Translated, it gives CASRTSGTDTQYF. This chain connects TRBV12-3 or TRBV12-4 to TRBJ2-3, with 8 bases aligning to TRBD2. V gave up 6 bases and J gave up 1 base; unmatched junction bases: 0. The CDR3 has 13 residues.

The chain has TRBV6-5 and TRBJ2-7, with 11 bases fitting TRBD2. This CDR3 comprises 15 residues. Per the germline V gene, CDR1 is MNHEY and CDR2 is SVGAGI. V shed 8 bases and J 2 bases; nucleotides not matched to a gene: 8. The DNA of the CDR3 is TGTGCCAGCGGGCCTAGCGGGGGGCCAACCTACGAGCAGTACTTC. It specifies CASGPSGGPTYEQYF.

A word on this clone: Germline and junction disagree at one end, which may indicate a read error. The V gene is TRBV6-1, the J gene TRBJ2-7; 7 nucleotides align to TRBD1. The germline V gene encodes CDR1 MNHNS and CDR2 SASEGT. This CDR3 is built from 14 residues. CDR3 coding DNA: TGTGCCAGCAGTGAAATTAGGACAGGAAGGGACCTACACTTC. Amino acid sequence: CASSEIRTGRDLHF.

The chain is built from TRBV5-6 and TRBJ1-3; 7 nucleotides line up with TRBD1. The junction had 4 bases not matched to a gene; V was cut back by 4 bases and J by 0 bases. Per germline, CDR1 SGHDT and CDR2 YYEEEE. This CDR3 has 15 residues. CDR3 nucleotides: TGTGCCAGCAGCCCGGACAGGTTCTCTGGAAACACCATATATTTT. Its translation is CASSPDRFSGNTIYF. The full variable domain, rest sourced from reference TRBV5-6 and TRBJ1-3, is DAGVTQSPTHLIKTRGQQVTLRCSPKSGHDTVSWYQQALGQGPQFIFQYYEEEERQRGNFPDRFSGHQFPNYSSELNVNALLLGDSALYLCASSPDRFSGNTIYFGEGSWLTVV.

V usage is TRBV30 and J usage is TRBJ1-5, with a tentative D call TRBD1 (5 bases). CDR3 length: 14 amino acids. Per germline, CDR1 GTSNPN and CDR2 SVGIG (reference sequence). The V gene lost 0 bases and the J gene lost 2 bases, with 8 bases spanning the gap. Here the CDR3 reads CAWSVGGGNQPQHF. The CDR3 nucleotides read TGTGCCTGGAGTGTGGGGGGGGGCAATCAGCCCCAGCATTTT.

The J gene is TRBJ2-3, the V gene TRBV2; a possible D gene is TRBD2 (6 bases). This CDR3 contains 13 residues. With 3 bases removed from V and 6 bases from J, the gap between germline ends came to 10 bases. CDR1 is SNHLY, CDR2 FYNNEI, per germline. The CDR3 loop is CASSDLLADTQYF. CDR3 coding DNA: TGTGCCAGCAGTGACCTGCTAGCGGATACGCAGTATTTT.

This clone was detected only a few times. This chain links TRBV20-1 with TRBJ1-2; D call uncertain. The CDR3 covers 10 residues. V was pared by 3 bases and J by 8 bases, with 7 bases between. Germline assignment: CDR1 DFQATT and CDR2 SNEGSKA (reference sequence). The CDR3 region has the DNA TGCAGTGCTAGCAGTACCGGCTACACCTTC. It translates to CSASSTGYTF.